A selection of T cell receptor beta chains follows, all from one sample in a study of control samples from healthy donors and cancer patients. Assay used: immunoSEQ multiplex PCR; TCRdb lists only in-frame clones, some missing. This sample yields about 79,000 clones, of which more than 85% are seen a single time; 1.3% belongs to the top ten. Input material: PBMCs. These receptors were obtained from a woman in her forties with lung cancer. Both conserved end residues are part of each CDR3. The order of the fields is D gene, J gene, clone size, V gene, CDR3 protein, CDR3 DNA. D genes are given only for firm matches. Expanded clones are given a class, and other clones once, few, many or no size at all.

NA	TRBJ1-2	NA	TRBV19	CASSIRRSYGYTF	TGTGCCAGTAGTATCCGGCGGAGCTATGGCTACACCTTC
TRBD1	TRBJ1-5	NA	TRBV2	CASRPDRGLNQPQHF	TGTGCCAGCAGGCCTGACAGGGGACTTAATCAGCCCCAGCATTTT
TRBD2	TRBJ2-1	NA	TRBV4-1	CASSQDLLAGVEQFF	TGCGCCAGCAGCCAAGATCTCCTAGCGGGTGTTGAGCAGTTCTTC
NA	TRBJ2-7	NA	TRBV5-1	CASSLSLDYEQYF	TGCGCCAGCAGCTTGTCCCTCGATTACGAGCAGTACTTC
NA	TRBJ1-1	NA	TRBV7-9	CASSWVSGNTEAFF	TGTGCCAGCAGCTGGGTTAGCGGGAACACTGAAGCTTTCTTT
TRBD2	TRBJ2-1	NA	TRBV5-8	CASLLLAGALYNEQFF	TGTGCCAGCCTCCTCCTAGCGGGGGCCCTCTACAATGAGCAGTTCTTC
NA	TRBJ2-7	NA	TRBV29-1	CSVCGSVGLSYEQYF	TGCAGCGTTTGTGGGTCCGTCGGTCTCTCCTACGAGCAGTACTTC
TRBD2	TRBJ2-2	NA	TRBV6-6	CASGTSGSTGELFF	TGTGCCAGCGGGACTAGCGGGTCTACCGGGGAGCTGTTTTTT
NA	TRBJ2-7	NA	TRBV7-6	CASSPLLGGPGDEQYF	TGTGCCAGCAGTCCACTCCTCGGTGGGCCGGGAGACGAGCAGTACTTC
NA	TRBJ2-5	NA	TRBV14	CASSQGQTVRETQYF	TGTGCCAGCAGCCAAGGGCAAACAGTAAGAGAGACCCAGTACTTC
NA	TRBJ2-1	NA	TRBV30	CALGRGYSYNEQFF	TGTGCTCTTGGACGAGGGTACTCCTACAATGAGCAGTTCTTC
NA	TRBJ2-3	NA	TRBV5-1	CASSFRAGTSKTDYTQYF	TGCGCCAGCAGCTTTAGGGCGGGAACCTCAAAAACTGATTATACGCAGTATTTT
TRBD2	TRBJ2-3	NA	TRBV23-1	CASSQSTLHLGLAGETDTQYF	TGCGCCAGCAGTCAATCCACCCTTCATCTCGGACTAGCGGGGGAGACAGATACGCAGTATTTT
TRBD1	TRBJ1-2	NA	TRBV19	CASGDREGYGYTF	TGTGCCAGTGGAGACAGGGAGGGATATGGCTACACCTTC
NA	TRBJ1-1	once	TRBV5-5	CASSLPDMNTEAFF	TGTGCCAGCAGCTTGCCTGACATGAACACTGAAGCTTTCTTT
NA	TRBJ2-5	NA	TRBV5-1	CASSLDPDALPHF	TGCGCCAGCAGCTTGGACCCCGATGCCTTGCCACACTTC
NA	TRBJ2-2	NA	TRBV7-8	CASSWNRAGELFF	TGTGCCAGCAGCTGGAACAGGGCCGGGGAGCTGTTTTTT
NA	TRBJ1-3	NA	TRBV19	CASNLYLTAAANTIYF	TGTGCCAGTAACCTATACCTCACAGCCGCGGCCAACACCATATATTTT
NA	TRBJ2-7	NA	TRBV2	CASSEDRYEQYF	TGTGCCAGCAGTGAAGACCGGTACGAGCAGTACTTC
TRBD1	TRBJ1-2	NA	TRBV2	CASSVGQGRNYGYTF	TGTGCCAGCAGCGTTGGACAGGGCAGGAACTATGGCTACACCTTC
TRBD1	TRBJ1-2	NA	TRBV27	CASSFSGTGGGYTF	TGTGCCAGCAGTTTCTCCGGGACAGGGGGTGGCTACACCTTC
NA	TRBJ2-5	once	TRBV18	CASSPENIRETQYF	TGTGCCAGCTCACCCGAGAATATTAGAGAGACCCAGTACTTC
NA	TRBJ1-1	NA	TRBV7-2	CASSLPVGRGEAFF	TGTGCCAGCAGCTTACCCGTAGGGCGCGGGGAAGCTTTCTTT
NA	TRBJ1-3	NA	TRBV3-1/TRBV3-2	CASSQDPDPRNTIYF	TGTGCCAGCAGCCAAGACCCGGACCCAAGAAACACCATATATTTT
TRBD1	TRBJ2-7	NA	TRBV4-1	CASSQEGQGLSYEQYF	TGCGCCAGCAGCCAAGAGGGACAGGGGCTCTCCTACGAGCAGTACTTC
NA	TRBJ2-1	NA	TRBV9	CASSVGGGASSYNEQFF	TGTGCCAGCAGCGTAGGTGGAGGCGCCAGCTCCTACAATGAGCAGTTCTTC
NA	TRBJ1-1	NA	TRBV6-4	CASSNGPHTEAFF	TGTGCCAGCTCAAACGGACCTCACACTGAAGCTTTCTTT
NA	TRBJ1-5	NA	TRBV6-1	CASSEALHGNQPQHF	TGTGCCAGCAGTGAAGCGTTGCACGGCAATCAGCCCCAGCATTTT
NA	TRBJ1-5	NA	TRBV5-1	CASSPGGGGNQPQHF	TGCGCCAGCAGCCCGGGAGGAGGGGGCAATCAGCCCCAGCATTTT
TRBD1	TRBJ1-1	NA	TRBV2	CASRVGLGTGGTEAFF	TGTGCCAGCAGGGTGGGATTAGGGACAGGGGGCACTGAAGCTTTCTTT
NA	TRBJ2-3	NA	TRBV5-1	CASSLNQRRGTDTQYF	TGCGCCAGCAGCTTGAACCAGCGTCGGGGCACAGATACGCAGTATTTT
NA	TRBJ2-1	NA	TRBV6-1	CASSDWTLRNEQFF	TGTGCCAGCAGTGATTGGACCCTCCGAAATGAGCAGTTCTTC
NA	TRBJ1-1	NA	TRBV11-2	CASSLDRDTEAFF	TGTGCCAGCAGCTTAGACAGGGACACTGAAGCTTTCTTT
NA	TRBJ2-7	NA	TRBV5-1	CASSLKSDVYEQYF	TGCGCCAGCAGCTTGAAGTCGGACGTCTACGAGCAGTACTTC
NA	TRBJ2-5	NA	TRBV28	CASRTRGLKETQYF	TGTGCCAGCAGAACCCGGGGGCTCAAAGAGACCCAGTACTTC
TRBD1	TRBJ1-1	once	TRBV6-5	CASSSGTGLTTEAFF	TGTGCCAGCAGTTCCGGGACAGGTTTAACCACTGAAGCTTTCTTT
NA	TRBJ2-1	NA	TRBV12-5	CASGLVPPDEQFF	TGTGCTAGTGGTTTGGTACCCCCGGATGAGCAGTTCTTC
TRBD1	TRBJ1-2	NA	TRBV4-1	CASMGQREGGYTF	TGCGCCAGCATGGGACAGAGGGAAGGTGGCTACACCTTC
NA	TRBJ1-1	NA	TRBV5-1	CASSSRSGDTEAFF	TGCGCCAGCAGCTCCCGGTCGGGGGACACTGAAGCTTTCTTT
NA	TRBJ1-2	NA	TRBV27	CASSLETNYGYTF	TGTGCCAGCAGTTTAGAAACTAACTATGGCTACACCTTC
NA	TRBJ1-2	NA	TRBV18	CASSPSLQVANYGYTF	TGTGCCAGCTCACCAAGCTTGCAGGTAGCTAACTATGGCTACACCTTC
TRBD1	TRBJ1-3	NA	TRBV5-1	CASSGQEAGNTIYF	TGCGCCAGCAGCGGACAGGAGGCTGGAAACACCATATATTTT
TRBD2	TRBJ2-1	NA	TRBV7-2	CATQQRASGAAYNEQFF	TGTGCCACCCAGCAGAGGGCTAGCGGGGCAGCCTACAATGAGCAGTTCTTC
NA	TRBJ1-1	NA	TRBV5-4	CASSLKGGGTEAFF	TGTGCCAGCAGCTTGAAGGGGGGGGGCACTGAAGCTTTCTTT
NA	TRBJ1-5	medium-sized	TRBV18	CASSPPDSNQPQHF	TGTGCCAGCTCACCACCGGATTCCAATCAGCCCCAGCATTTT
TRBD1	TRBJ1-2	NA	TRBV27	CASSLTSSTGSDYGYTF	TGTGCCAGCAGTTTAACATCATCGACAGGGTCGGACTATGGCTACACCTTC
TRBD1	TRBJ2-5	NA	TRBV7-9	CASSLVGQGRGETQYF	TGTGCCAGCAGCTTGGTTGGACAGGGACGGGGAGAGACCCAGTACTTC
NA	TRBJ2-7	NA	TRBV5-1	CASSLATSDYEQYF	TGCGCCAGCAGCTTGGCTACCTCGGACTACGAGCAGTACTTC
NA	TRBJ2-5	NA	TRBV28	CASSSPGQHF	TGTGCCAGCAGTTCGCCCGGCCAGCACTTC
TRBD1	TRBJ1-2	NA	TRBV7-2	CASGTGGGNYGYTF	TGTGCCAGCGGAACAGGGGGGGGGAACTATGGCTACACCTTC
NA	TRBJ1-3	NA	TRBV5-4	CASSSWGQSGTIYF	TGTGCCAGCAGCTCGTGGGGGCAGTCGGGCACCATATATTTT
TRBD1	TRBJ1-1	NA	TRBV3-1/TRBV3-2	CASSPGGRGEAFF	TGTGCCAGCAGCCCAGGGGGCAGGGGGGAAGCTTTCTTT
NA	TRBJ2-1	NA	TRBV27	CASSLDSYNEQFF	TGTGCCAGCAGTTTAGATAGTTACAATGAGCAGTTCTTC
NA	TRBJ1-5	NA	TRBV10-2	CASSEWVNQPQHF	TGCGCCAGCAGTGAGTGGGTAAATCAGCCCCAGCATTTT
NA	TRBJ2-3	NA	TRBV11-3	CASSVVSTDTQYF	TGTGCCAGCAGCGTAGTGAGCACAGATACGCAGTATTTT
NA	TRBJ2-7	NA	TRBV14	CASSQGGGTYEQYF	TGTGCCAGCAGCCAAGGAGGGGGTACCTACGAGCAGTACTTC
NA	TRBJ2-7	NA	TRBV18	CASSPRDFSYEQYF	TGTGCCAGCTCACCCAGGGATTTCTCCTACGAGCAGTACTTC